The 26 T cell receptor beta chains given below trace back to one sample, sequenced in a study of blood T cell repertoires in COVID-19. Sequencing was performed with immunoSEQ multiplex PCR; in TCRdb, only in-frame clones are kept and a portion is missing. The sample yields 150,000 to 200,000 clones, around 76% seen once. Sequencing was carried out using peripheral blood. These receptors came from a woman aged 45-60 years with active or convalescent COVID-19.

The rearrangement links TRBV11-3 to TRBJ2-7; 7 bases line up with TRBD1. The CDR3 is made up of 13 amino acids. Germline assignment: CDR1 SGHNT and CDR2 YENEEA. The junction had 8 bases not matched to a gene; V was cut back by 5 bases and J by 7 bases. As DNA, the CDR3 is TGTGCCAGCAGCACCGACAGGGACGGGGAGCAGTACTTC. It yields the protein CASSTDRDGEQYF.

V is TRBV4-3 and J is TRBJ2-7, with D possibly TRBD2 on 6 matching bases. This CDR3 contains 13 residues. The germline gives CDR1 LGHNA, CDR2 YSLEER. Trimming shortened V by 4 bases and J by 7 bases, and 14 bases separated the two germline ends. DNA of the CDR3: TGCGCCAGCAGCCCCGGGGGTTCGGGGGAGCAGTACTTC. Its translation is CASSPGGSGEQYF.

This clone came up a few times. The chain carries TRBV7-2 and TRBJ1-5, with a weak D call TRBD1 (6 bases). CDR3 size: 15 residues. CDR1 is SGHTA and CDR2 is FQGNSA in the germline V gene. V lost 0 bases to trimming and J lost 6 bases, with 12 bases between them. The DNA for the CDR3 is TGTGCCAGCAGCTTAGCGCAGGGGTTTTTTCAGCCCCAGCATTTT. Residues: CASSLAQGFFQPQHF.

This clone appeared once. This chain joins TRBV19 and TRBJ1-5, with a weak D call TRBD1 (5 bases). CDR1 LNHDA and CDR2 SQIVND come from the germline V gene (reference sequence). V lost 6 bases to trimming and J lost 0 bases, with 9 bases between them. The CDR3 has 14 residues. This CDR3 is CASRGGRSNQPQHF. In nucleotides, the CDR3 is TGTGCCAGTAGGGGGGGACGTAGCAATCAGCCCCAGCATTTT. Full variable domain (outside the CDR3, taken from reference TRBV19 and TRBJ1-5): DGGITQSPKYLFRKEGQNVTLSCEQNLNHDAMYWYRQDPGQGLRLIYYSQIVNDFQKGDIAEGYSVSREKKESFPLTVTSAQKNPTAFYLCASRGGRSNQPQHFGDGTRLSIL.

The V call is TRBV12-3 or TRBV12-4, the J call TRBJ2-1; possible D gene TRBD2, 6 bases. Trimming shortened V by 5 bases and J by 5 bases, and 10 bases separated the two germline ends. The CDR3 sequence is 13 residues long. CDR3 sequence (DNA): TGTGCCAGCAGTCGGGAGCTAAACAATGAGCAGTTCTTC. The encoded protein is CASSRELNNEQFF.

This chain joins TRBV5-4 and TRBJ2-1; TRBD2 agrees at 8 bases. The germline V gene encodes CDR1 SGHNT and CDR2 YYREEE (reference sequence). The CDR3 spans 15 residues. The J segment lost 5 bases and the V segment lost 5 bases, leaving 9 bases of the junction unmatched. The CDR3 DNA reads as TGTGCCAGCAGTATGCCCGGGACTAGTAACAATGAGCAGTTCTTC. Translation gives CASSMPGTSNNEQFF.

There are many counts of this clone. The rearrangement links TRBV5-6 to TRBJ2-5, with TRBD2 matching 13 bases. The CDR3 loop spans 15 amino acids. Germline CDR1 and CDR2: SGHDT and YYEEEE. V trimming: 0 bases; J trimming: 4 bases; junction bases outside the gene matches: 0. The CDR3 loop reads CASSLGLAGGETQYF. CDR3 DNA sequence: TGTGCCAGCAGCTTGGGACTAGCGGGGGGAGAGACCCAGTACTTC.

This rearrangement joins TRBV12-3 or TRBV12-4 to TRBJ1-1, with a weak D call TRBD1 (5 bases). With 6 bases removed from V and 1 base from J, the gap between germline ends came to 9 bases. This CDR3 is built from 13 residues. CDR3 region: CASRKQENTEAFF. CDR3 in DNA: TGTGCCAGCAGAAAACAGGAGAACACTGAAGCTTTCTTT.

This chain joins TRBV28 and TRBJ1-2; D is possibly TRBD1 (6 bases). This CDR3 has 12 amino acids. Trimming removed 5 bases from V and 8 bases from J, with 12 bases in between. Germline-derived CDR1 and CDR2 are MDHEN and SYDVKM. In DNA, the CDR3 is TGTGCCAGCAGTCACAGGGTTCGGGGCTACACCTTC. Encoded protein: CASSHRVRGYTF.

The CDR3 DNA sequence: TGTGCCAGCAGTTTAAACCTCAGAGGGGGCGGGAAACAGCCCCAGCATTTT. This codes for CASSLNLRGGGKQPQHF. J is TRBJ1-5 and V is TRBV27, with 7 bases identical to TRBD1. CDR3 length: 17 residues. The V gene end was trimmed by 2 bases and the J gene end by 7 bases; junction bases not matched to a gene: 14. Germline V gene sequence: CDR1 MNHEY, CDR2 SMNVEV (reference sequence).

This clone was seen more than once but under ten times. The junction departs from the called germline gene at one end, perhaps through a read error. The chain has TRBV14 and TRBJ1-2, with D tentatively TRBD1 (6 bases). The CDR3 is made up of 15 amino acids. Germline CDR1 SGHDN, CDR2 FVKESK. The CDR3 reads CASSEEQGLNYGYTF. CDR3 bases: TGTGCCAGCAGCGAAGAGCAGGGGCTTAACTATGGCTACACCTTC.

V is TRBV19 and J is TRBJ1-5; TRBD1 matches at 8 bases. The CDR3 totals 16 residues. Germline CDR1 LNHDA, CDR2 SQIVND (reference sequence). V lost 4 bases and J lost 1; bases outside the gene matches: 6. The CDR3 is CASSTLRGQSNQPQHF. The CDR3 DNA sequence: TGTGCCAGTAGTACTCTCAGGGGGCAGAGCAATCAGCCCCAGCATTTT.

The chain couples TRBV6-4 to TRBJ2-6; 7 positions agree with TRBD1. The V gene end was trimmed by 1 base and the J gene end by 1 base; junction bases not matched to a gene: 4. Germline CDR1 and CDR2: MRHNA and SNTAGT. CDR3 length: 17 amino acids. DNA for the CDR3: TGTGCCAGCAGTGACTGGGGCAGGGGGTCTGGGGCCAACGTCCTGACTTTC. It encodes CASSDWGRGSGANVLTF.

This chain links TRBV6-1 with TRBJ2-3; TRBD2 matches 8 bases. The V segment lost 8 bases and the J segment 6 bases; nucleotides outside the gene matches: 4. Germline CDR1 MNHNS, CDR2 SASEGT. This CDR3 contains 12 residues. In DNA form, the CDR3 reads TGTGCCAGCCGGGAGGGCGACGATACGCAGTATTTT. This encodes CASREGDDTQYF.

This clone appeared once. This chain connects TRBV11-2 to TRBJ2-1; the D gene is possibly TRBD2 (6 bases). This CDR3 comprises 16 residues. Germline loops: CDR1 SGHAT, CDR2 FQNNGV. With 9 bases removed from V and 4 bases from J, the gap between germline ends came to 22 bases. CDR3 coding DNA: TGTGCCAGTTCCGGGTCCATAGCGGAGGGATACAATGAGCAGTTCTTC. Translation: CASSGSIAEGYNEQFF.

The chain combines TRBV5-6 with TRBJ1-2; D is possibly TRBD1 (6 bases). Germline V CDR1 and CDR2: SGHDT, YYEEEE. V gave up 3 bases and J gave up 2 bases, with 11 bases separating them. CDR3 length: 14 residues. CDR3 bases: TGTGCCAGCAGCTACAGGGACAAAAACTATGGCTACACCTTC. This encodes CASSYRDKNYGYTF. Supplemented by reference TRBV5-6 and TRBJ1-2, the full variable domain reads DAGVTQSPTHLIKTRGQQVTLRCSPKSGHDTVSWYQQALGQGPQFIFQYYEEEERQRGNFPDRFSGHQFPNYSSELNVNALLLGDSALYLCASSYRDKNYGYTFGSGTRLTVV.

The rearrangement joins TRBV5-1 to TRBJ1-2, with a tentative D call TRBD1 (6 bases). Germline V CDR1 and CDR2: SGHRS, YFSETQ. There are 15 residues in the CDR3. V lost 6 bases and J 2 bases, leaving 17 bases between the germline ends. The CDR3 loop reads CASTPGGPTNYGYTF. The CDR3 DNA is TGCGCCAGCACCCCCGGGGGGCCGACCAACTATGGCTACACCTTC.

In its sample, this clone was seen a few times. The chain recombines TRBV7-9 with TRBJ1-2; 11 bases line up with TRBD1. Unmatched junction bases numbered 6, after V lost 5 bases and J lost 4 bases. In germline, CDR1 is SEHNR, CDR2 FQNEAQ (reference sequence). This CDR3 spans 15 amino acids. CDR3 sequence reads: CASSGPGTGGYGYTF. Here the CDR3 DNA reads TGTGCCAGCAGCGGTCCCGGGACAGGGGGCTATGGCTACACCTTC.

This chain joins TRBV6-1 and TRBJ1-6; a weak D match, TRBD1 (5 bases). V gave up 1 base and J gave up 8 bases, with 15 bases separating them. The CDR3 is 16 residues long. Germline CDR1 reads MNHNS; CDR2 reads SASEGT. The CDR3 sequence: CASSEGGGLDYSPLHF. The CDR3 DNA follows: TGTGCCAGCAGTGAAGGGGGGGGTTTAGACTATTCACCCCTCCACTTT.

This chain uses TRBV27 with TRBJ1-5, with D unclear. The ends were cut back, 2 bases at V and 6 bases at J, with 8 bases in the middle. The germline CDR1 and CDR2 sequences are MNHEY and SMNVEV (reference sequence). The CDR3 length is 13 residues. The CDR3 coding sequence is TGTGCCAGCAGTTTAAGCGGGTCTCAGCCCCAGCATTTT. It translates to CASSLSGSQPQHF.

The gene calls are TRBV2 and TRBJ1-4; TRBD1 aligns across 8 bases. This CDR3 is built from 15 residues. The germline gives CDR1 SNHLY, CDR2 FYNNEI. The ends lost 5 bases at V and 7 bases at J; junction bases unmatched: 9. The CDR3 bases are TGTGCCAGCAGTCAGCAGGGGGCGCCCGGTGAAAAACTGTTTTTT. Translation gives CASSQQGAPGEKLFF.

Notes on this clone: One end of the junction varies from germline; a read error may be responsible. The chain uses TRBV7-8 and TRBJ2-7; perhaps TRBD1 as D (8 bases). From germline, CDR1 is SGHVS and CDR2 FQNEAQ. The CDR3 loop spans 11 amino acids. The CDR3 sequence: CASSATGEGHF. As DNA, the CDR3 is TGTGCCAGCAGCGCGACAGGGGAGGGCCACTTC.

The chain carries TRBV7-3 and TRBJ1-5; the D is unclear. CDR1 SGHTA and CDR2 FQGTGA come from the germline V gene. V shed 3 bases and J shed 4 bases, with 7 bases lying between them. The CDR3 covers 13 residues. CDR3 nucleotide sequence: TGTGCCAGCAGCTTCCCAGGAAATCAGCCCCAGCATTTT. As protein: CASSFPGNQPQHF.

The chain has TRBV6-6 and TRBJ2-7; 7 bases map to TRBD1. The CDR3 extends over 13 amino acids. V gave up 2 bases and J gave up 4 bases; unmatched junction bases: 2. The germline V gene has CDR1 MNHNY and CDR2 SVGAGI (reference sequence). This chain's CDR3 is CASSYATGYEQYF. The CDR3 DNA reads TGTGCCAGCAGTTACGCGACAGGGTACGAGCAGTACTTC.

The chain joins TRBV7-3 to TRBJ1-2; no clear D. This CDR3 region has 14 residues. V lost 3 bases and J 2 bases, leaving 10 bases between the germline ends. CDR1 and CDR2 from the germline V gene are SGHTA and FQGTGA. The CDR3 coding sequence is TGTGCCAGCAGCTTGGGCAGCGGGAACTATGGCTACACCTTC. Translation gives CASSLGSGNYGYTF.

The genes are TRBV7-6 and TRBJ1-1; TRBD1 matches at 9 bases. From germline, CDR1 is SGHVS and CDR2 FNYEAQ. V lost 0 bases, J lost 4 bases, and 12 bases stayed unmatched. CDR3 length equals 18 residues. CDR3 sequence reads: CASSLAPTGGPLGTEAFF. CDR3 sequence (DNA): TGTGCCAGCAGCTTAGCTCCCACAGGGGGCCCCCTGGGCACTGAAGCTTTCTTT.